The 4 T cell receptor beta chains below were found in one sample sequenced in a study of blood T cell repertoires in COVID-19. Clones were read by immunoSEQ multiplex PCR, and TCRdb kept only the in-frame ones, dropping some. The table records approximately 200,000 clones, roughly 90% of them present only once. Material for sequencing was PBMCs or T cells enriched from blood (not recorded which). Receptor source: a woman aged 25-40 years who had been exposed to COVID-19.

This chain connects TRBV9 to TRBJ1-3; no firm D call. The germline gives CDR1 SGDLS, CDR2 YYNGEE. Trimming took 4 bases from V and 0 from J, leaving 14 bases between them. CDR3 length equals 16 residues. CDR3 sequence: CASSTQTTLSGNTIYF. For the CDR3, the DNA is TGTGCCAGCAGCACTCAGACTACCCTCTCTGGAAACACCATATATTTT.

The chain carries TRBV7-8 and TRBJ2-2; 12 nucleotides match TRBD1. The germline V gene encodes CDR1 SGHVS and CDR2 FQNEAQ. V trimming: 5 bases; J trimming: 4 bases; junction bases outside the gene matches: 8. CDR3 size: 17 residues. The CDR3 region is CASSPPGQGAVTGELFF. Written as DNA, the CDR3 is TGTGCCAGCAGCCCCCCGGGACAGGGGGCGGTCACCGGGGAGCTGTTTTTT.

The CDR3: CASSDLDRLYGYTF. The CDR3 DNA reads TGTGCCAGCAGTGATCTCGACAGACTCTATGGCTACACCTTC. This chain links TRBV25-1 with TRBJ1-2; weak D call: TRBD1 (5 bases). Trimming pared 3 bases from V and 4 bases from J, leaving 12 bases between. The CDR3 runs to 14 residues. From germline, CDR1 is MGHDK and CDR2 SYGVNS.

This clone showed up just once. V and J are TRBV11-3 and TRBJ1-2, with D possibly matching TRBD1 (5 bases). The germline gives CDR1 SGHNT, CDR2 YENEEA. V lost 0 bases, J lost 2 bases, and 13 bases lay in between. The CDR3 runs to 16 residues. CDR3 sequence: CASSLDSPTVNYGYTF. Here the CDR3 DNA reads TGTGCCAGCAGCTTAGATTCCCCGACAGTCAACTATGGCTACACCTTC. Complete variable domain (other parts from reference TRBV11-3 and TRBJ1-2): EAGVVQSPRYKIIEKKQPVAFWCNPISGHNTLYWYLQNLGQGPELLIRYENEEAVDDSQLPKDRFSAERLKGVDSTLKIQPAELGDSAVYLCASSLDSPTVNYGYTFGSGTRLTVV.